This T cell receptor beta chain was retrieved from a study of tumor and adjacent non-tumor tissue in lung cancer. Study findings and constraints: Tumor repertoires had a smaller top 100 clone share than normal lung.

TCRbeta libraries were built with three rounds of nested PCR, modified from ARM-PCR. One entry per CDR3 protein, called by TCRdb with MiXCR from the multiplex PCR reads. Counted here are more than 85,000 distinct CDR3 sequences, 65% occurring once; the ten biggest clones make up around 20%. This CDR3 is 14 amino acids long. On this clonotype itself: Its specificity is unknown. One end of the junction fails to match germline, which may point to a read error.

RNA was extracted from bulk tissue without any cell sorting. This non-tumor lung sample came from over 3 cm beyond the tumor edge. Donors were chemotherapy-naive, newly diagnosed lung cancer surgical patients in China, August–November 2014. This chain links TRBV12-3 or TRBV12-4 with TRBJ1-6; perhaps TRBD1 as D (6 bases). This clonotype originated in a man between 25 and 39 years old with non-small cell lung cancer. Material: distant non-tumor lung tissue. This CDR3 is CASSLGGGNSPLLF. Here the CDR3 DNA reads TGTGCCAGCAGTTTAGGAGGGGGTAATTCACCCCTGCTCTTT.